This T cell receptor beta chain was recorded in a study of blood T cell repertoires in COVID-19. Study in general: Sites in the United States, Italy and Spain provided acute and convalescent COVID-19 samples. T cells, B-cell-depleted T cells, or PBMCs provided the cDNA or gDNA that served as material.

V was pared by 2 bases and J by 3 bases, with 10 bases between. Looked up from germline, CDR1 is SGDLS and CDR2 is YYNGEE. The CDR3 covers 14 residues. Study processing details: Using reference gene primer amplification, nucleated cell counts were estimated. Measured with immunoSEQ multiplex PCR; TCRdb has only the in-frame clones, and not every one. V, J and clone size reflect that table, while D and trimming were determined from the DNA. The sample lists 270,000 or so clones, roughly 89% occurring once. The source is a woman in her forties who had recovered from COVID-19. This chain joins TRBV9 and TRBJ2-3; D remains ambiguous. The sample was peripheral blood. CDR3 bases: TGTGCCAGCAGCGTCGGCGGAGAAACAGATACGCAGTATTTT. This codes for CASSVGGETDTQYF.